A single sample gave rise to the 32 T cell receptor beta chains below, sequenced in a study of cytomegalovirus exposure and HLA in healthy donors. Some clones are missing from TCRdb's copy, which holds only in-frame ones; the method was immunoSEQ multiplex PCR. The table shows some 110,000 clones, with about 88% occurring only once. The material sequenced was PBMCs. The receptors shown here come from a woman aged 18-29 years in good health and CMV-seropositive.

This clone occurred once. The DNA for the CDR3 is TGTGCCACCAGCAGAGTCGCGGCCTCCCGGAGCACAGATACGCAGTATTTT. This sequence encodes CATSRVAASRSTDTQYF. The chain links TRBV15 to TRBJ2-3, with D uncertain. Trimming cost V 1 base and J 0 bases, with 14 bases left between them. This CDR3 is built from 17 residues. The V gene's germline CDR1 is LNHNV and CDR2 YYDKDF (reference sequence).

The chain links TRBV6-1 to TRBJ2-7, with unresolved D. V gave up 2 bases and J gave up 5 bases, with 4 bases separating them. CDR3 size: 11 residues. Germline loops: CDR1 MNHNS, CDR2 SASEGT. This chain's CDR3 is CASSEFNEQYF. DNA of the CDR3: TGTGCCAGCAGTGAATTTAACGAGCAGTACTTC.

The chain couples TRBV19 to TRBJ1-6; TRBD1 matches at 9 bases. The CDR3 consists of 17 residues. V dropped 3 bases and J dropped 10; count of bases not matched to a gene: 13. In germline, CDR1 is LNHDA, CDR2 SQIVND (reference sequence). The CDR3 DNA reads TGTGCCAGTAGTATCGTCGTCGGGACAGGGCTTGGGTCACCCCTCCACTTT. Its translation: CASSIVVGTGLGSPLHF.

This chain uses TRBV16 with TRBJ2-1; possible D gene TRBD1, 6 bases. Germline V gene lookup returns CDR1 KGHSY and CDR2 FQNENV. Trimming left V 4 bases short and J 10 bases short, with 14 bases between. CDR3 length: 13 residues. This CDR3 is CASSPEQGPEQFF. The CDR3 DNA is TGTGCCAGCAGCCCCGAACAGGGTCCCGAGCAGTTCTTC.

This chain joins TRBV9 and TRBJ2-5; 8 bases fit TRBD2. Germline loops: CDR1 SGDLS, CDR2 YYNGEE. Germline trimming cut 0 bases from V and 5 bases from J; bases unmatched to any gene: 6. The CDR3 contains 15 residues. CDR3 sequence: CASSVAGGLRETQYF. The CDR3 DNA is TGTGCCAGCAGCGTAGCGGGGGGGCTGAGGGAGACCCAGTACTTC. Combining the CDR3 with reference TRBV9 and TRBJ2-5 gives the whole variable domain DSGVTQTPKHLITATGQRVTLRCSPRSGDLSVYWYQQSLDQGLQFLIQYYNGEERAKGNILERFSAQQFPDLHSELNLSSLELGDSALYFCASSVAGGLRETQYFGPGTRLLVL.

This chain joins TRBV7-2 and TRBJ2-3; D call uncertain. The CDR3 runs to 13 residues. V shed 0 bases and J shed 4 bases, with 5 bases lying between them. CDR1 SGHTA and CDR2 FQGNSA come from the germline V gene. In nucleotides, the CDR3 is TGTGCCAGCAGCTTAGCCGTCGCAGATACGCAGTATTTT. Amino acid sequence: CASSLAVADTQYF.

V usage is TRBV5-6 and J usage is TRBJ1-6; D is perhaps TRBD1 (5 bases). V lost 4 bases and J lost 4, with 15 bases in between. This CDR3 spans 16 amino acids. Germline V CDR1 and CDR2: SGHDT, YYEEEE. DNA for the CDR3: TGTGCCAGCAGCGGGGTTCAGGGCCTATATAATTCACCCCTCCACTTT. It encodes CASSGVQGLYNSPLHF.

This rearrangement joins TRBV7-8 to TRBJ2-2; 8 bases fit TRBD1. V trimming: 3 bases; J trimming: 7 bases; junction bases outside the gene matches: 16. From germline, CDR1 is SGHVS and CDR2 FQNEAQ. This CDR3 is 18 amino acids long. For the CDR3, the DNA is TGTGCCAGCAGCTTTTGGGCAAGGACAGGGAGAGGTGGCGGGGAGCTGTTTTTT. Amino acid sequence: CASSFWARTGRGGGELFF.

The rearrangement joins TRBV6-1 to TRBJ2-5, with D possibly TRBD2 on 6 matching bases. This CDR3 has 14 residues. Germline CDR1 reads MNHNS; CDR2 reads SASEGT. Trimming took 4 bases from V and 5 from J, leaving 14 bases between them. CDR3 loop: CASSGRGFRETQYF. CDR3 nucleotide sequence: TGTGCCAGCAGTGGACGGGGGTTCCGGGAGACCCAGTACTTC.

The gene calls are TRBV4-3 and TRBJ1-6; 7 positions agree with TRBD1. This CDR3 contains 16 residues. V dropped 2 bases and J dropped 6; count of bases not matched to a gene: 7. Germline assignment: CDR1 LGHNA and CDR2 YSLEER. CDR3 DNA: TGCGCCAGCAGCCAACCCAGGGGGGCCGGTAATTCACCCCTCCACTTT. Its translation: CASSQPRGAGNSPLHF.

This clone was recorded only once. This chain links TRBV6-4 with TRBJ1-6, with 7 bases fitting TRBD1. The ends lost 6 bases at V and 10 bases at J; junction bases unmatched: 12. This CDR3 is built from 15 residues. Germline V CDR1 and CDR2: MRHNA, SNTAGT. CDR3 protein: CASSAIRDSSSPLHF. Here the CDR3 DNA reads TGTGCCAGCAGCGCGATCCGGGACAGTAGCTCACCCCTCCACTTT.

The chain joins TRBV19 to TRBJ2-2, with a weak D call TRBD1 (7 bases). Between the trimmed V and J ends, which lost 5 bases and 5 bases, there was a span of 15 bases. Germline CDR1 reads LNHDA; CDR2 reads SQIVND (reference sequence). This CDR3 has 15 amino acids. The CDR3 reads CASSAGGRTTGELFF. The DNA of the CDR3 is TGTGCCAGTAGTGCAGGGGGGCGGACGACCGGGGAGCTGTTTTTT.

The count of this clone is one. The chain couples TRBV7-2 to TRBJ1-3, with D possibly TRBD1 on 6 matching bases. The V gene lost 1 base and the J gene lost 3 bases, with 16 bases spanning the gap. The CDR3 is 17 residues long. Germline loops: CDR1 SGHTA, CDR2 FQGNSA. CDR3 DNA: TGTGCCAGCAGCTTAGGGAGTCGGGGGGCAAGTGGAAACACCATATATTTT. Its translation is CASSLGSRGASGNTIYF.

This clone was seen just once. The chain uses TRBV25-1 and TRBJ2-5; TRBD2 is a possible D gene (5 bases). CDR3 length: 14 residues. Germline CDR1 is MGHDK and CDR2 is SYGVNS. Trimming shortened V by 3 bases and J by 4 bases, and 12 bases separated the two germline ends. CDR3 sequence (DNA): TGTGCCAGCAGTGATTTTGGGAGCGGAGAGACCCAGTACTTC. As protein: CASSDFGSGETQYF.

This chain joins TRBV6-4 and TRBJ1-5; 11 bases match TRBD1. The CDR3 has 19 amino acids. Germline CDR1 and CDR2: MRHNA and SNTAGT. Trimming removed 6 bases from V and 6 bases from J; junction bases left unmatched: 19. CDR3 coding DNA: TGTGCCAGCAGCTACCGGGACAGGGGGGCGTACAGGTTACTTCAGCCCCAGCATTTT. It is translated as CASSYRDRGAYRLLQPQHF.

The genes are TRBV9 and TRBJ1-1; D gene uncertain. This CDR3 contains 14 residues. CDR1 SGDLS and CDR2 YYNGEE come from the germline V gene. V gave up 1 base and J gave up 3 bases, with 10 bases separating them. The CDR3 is CASSVRFGDTEAFF. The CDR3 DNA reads TGTGCCAGCAGCGTAAGGTTCGGGGACACTGAAGCTTTCTTT.

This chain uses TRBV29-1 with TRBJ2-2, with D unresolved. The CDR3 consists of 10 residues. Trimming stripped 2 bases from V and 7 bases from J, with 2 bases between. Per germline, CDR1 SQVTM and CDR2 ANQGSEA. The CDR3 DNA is TGCAGCGTTGAACGCGGGGAGCTGTTTTTT. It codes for CSVERGELFF.

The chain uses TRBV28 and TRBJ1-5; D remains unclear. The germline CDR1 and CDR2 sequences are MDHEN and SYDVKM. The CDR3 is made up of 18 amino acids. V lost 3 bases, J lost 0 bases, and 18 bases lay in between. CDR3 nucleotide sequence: TGTGCCAGCAGTTTCCGGGGAGGAATGTTTATTAGCAATCAGCCCCAGCATTTT. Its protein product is CASSFRGGMFISNQPQHF.

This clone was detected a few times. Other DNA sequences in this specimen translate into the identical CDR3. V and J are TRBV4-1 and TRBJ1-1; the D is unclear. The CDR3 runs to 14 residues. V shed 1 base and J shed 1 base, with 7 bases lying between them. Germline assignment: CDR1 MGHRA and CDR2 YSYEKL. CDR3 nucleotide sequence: TGCGCCAGCAGCCAAGTAGGAGGGAACACTGAAGCTTTCTTT. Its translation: CASSQVGGNTEAFF.

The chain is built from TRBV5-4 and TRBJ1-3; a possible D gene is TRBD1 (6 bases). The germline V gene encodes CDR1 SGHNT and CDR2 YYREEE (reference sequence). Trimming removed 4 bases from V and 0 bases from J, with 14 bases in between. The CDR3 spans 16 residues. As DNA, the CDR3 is TGTGCCAGCAGCCCAGGGGCGCTCTCCTCTGGAAACACCATATATTTT. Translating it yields CASSPGALSSGNTIYF.

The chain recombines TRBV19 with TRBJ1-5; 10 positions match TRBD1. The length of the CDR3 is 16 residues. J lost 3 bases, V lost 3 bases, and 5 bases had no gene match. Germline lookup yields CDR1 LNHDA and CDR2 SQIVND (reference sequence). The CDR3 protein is CASSIGDRGNNQPQHF. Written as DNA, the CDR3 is TGTGCCAGTAGTATTGGGGACAGGGGCAACAATCAGCCCCAGCATTTT.

CDR3: CASSQGSGAGQPQHF. The CDR3 region has the DNA TGCGCCAGCAGCCAAGGATCAGGGGCGGGTCAGCCCCAGCATTTT. V usage is TRBV4-3 and J usage is TRBJ1-5; possibly TRBD1 for D (6 bases). Germline V CDR1 and CDR2: LGHNA, YSLEER. The CDR3 extends over 15 amino acids. Trimming left V 1 base short and J 6 bases short, with 13 bases between.

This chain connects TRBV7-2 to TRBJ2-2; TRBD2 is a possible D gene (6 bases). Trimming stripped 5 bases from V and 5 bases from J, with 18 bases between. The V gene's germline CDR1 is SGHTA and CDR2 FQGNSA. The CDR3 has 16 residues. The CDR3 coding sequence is TGTGCCAGCAGCAAACGCACGGGGGTCAGGACCGGGGAGCTGTTTTTT. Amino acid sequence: CASSKRTGVRTGELFF.

The DNA for the CDR3 is TGTGCCAGCAGCCGGAGGGGATCTGGAAACACCATATATTTT. It yields the protein CASSRRGSGNTIYF. The chain has TRBV13 and TRBJ1-3; TRBD1 is a possible D gene (5 bases). This CDR3 is 14 amino acids long. Germline V gene lookup returns CDR1 PRHDT and CDR2 FYEKMQ (reference sequence). The germline V and J ends were trimmed by 5 bases and 1 base, with 9 bases remaining between them.

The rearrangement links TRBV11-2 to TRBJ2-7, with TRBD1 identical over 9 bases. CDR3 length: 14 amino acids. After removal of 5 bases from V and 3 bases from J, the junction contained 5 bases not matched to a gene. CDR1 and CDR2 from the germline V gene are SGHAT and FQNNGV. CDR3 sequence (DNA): TGTGCCAGCAGCGTCACAGGGGGCTTCTACGAGCAGTACGTC. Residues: CASSVTGGFYEQYV.

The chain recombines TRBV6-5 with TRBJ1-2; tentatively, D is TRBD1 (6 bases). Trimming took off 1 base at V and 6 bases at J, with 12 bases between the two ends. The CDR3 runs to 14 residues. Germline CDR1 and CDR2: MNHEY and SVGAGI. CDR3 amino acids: CASSYFGGQDGYTF. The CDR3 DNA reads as TGTGCCAGCAGTTACTTCGGGGGGCAGGATGGCTACACCTTC.

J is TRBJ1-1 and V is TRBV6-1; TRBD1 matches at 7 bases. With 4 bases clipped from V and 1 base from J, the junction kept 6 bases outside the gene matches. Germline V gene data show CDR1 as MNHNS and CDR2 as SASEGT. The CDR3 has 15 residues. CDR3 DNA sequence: TGTGCCAGCAGTGCAAGACAGGGAACGAACACTGAAGCTTTCTTT. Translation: CASSARQGTNTEAFF.

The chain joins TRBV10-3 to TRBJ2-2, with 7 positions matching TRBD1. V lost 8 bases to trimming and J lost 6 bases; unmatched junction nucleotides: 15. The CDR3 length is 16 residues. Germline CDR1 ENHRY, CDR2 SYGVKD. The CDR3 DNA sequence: TGTGCCATCGCCGACCCGGGACAGATAGGGGCCGGGGAGCTGTTTTTT. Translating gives CAIADPGQIGAGELFF.

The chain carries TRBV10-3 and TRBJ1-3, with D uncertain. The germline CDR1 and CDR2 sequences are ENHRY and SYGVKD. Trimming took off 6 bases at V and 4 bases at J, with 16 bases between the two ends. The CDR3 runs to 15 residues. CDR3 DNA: TGTGCCATCAGGAAGGTTGGGTTGCGGGGAAACACCATATATTTT. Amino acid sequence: CAIRKVGLRGNTIYF.

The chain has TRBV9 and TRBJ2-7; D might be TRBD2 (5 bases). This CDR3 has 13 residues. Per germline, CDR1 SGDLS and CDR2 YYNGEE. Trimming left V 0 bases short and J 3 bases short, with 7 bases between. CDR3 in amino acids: CASSVGAGYEQYF. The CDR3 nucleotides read TGTGCCAGCAGCGTAGGGGCGGGCTACGAGCAGTACTTC.

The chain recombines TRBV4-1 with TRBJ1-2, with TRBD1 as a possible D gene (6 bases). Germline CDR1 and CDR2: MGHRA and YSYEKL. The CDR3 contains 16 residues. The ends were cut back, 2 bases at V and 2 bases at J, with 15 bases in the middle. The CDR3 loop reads CASSQYPRGENYGYTF. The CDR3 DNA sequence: TGCGCCAGCAGCCAATACCCCAGGGGCGAGAACTATGGCTACACCTTC.

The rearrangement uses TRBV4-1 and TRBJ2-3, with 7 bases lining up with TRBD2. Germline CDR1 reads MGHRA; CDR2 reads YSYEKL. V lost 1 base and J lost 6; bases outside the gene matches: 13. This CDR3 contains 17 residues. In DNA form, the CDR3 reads TGCGCCAGCAGCCAAGTACTCGAGCGGGGTTCCTTCGATACGCAGTATTTT. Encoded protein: CASSQVLERGSFDTQYF.